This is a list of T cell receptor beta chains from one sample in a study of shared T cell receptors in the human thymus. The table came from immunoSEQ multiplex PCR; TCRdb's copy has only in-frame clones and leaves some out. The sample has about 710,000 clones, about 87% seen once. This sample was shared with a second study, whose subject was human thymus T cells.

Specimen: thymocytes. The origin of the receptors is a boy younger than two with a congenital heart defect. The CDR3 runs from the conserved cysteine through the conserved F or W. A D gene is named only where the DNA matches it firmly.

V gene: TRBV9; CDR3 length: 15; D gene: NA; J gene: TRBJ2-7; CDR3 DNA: TGTGCCAGCACCCCATGGAGCGGCTATGCCTACGAGCAGTACTTC; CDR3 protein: CASTPWSGYAYEQYF
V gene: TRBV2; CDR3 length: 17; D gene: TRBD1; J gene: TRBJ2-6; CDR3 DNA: TGTGCCAGCACTAAACAGGGGGCGCTTTCTGGGGCCAACGTCCTGACTTTC; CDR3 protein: CASTKQGALSGANVLTF
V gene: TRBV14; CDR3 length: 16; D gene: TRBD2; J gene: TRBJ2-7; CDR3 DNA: TGTGCCAGCAGCCAGGTCCCTAGCGGGAGCAGGTACGAGCAGTACTTC; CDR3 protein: CASSQVPSGSRYEQYF
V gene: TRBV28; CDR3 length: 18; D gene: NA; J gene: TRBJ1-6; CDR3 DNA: TGTGCCAGCACCCAATTACAGGGCGCCACCTCCTATAATTCACCCCTCCACTTT; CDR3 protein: CASTQLQGATSYNSPLHF
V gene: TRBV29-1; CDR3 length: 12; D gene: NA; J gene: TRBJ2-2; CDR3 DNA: TGCAGCGTGCCCCTAGTATCCGGGGAGCTGTTTTTT; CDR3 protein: CSVPLVSGELFF
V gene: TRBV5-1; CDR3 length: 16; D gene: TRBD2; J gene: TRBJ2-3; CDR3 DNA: TGCGCCAGCAGCTTGCCACGGGGGGGCCATACAGATACGCAGTATTTT; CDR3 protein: CASSLPRGGHTDTQYF
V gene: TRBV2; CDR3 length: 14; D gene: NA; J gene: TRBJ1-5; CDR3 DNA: TGTGCCAGCGCAGACAGAGGTAACAATCAGCCCCAGCATTTT; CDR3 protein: CASADRGNNQPQHF
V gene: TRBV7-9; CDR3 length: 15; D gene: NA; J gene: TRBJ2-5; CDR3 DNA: TGTGCCAGCAGCTTACCTATAGCGAACAAGGAGACCCAGTACTTC; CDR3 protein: CASSLPIANKETQYF
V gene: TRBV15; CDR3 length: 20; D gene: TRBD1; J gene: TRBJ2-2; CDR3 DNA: TGTGCCACCAGCAGAGATAAGGGTTGTGGGACAGGGCTAAACACCGGGGAGCTGTTTTTT; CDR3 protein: CATSRDKGCGTGLNTGELFF
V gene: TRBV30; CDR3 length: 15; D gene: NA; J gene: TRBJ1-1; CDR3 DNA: TGTGCCTGGATTGGGGAGGACACCTCGAACACTGAAGCTTTCTTT; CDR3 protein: CAWIGEDTSNTEAFF